The clone carrying this T cell receptor beta chain has just a few counts. In the original analysis: Estimation of nucleated cell counts relied on the amplification of reference gene primers. Profiled with immunoSEQ multiplex PCR; TCRdb holds only in-frame clones, not every one. For V, J and clone size, that table is used; D and trimming come from the DNA. The sample lists about 240,000 clones, around 83% occurring once. The Seattle site enrolled patients during active infection and followed them longitudinally. Trimming pared 5 bases from V and 6 bases from J, leaving 8 bases between. Germline V lookup: CDR1 SGHNT, CDR2 YYREEE (reference sequence). The CDR3 is 12 amino acids. This record belongs to a study of blood T cell repertoires in COVID-19. The overall study: COVID-19 samples collected from the United States, Italy and Spain covered acute and convalescent phases. From T cells, B-cell-depleted T cells, or PBMCs came the material, which was cDNA or gDNA.

The sequence came from an elderly woman with COVID-19, enrolled during active disease. Sequencing was carried out using peripheral blood. J is TRBJ2-2 and V is TRBV5-4; D is ambiguous. The CDR3 region has the DNA TGTGCCAGCAGACTGACACCCGGGGAGCTGTTTTTT. Its protein is CASRLTPGELFF.